This TCR beta chain was sequenced during a study of tumor-infiltrating lymphocytes in primary liver carcinoma. This clonotype has at least ten counts. Its target is not known. The length of the CDR3 is 15 residues. V was shortened by 1 base and J by 2 bases, with 10 bases between the two germline ends. Germline loops: CDR1 MGHRA, CDR2 YSYEKL. General study points: Merely about 7-25% of top clones occurred in all five tumor regions.

DNA and RNA were both co-extracted from approximately 22-30 mg of bulk tissue that had not been sorted. The proportion of viable tumor cells exceeded 75% in every tumor sample. Reverse transcription of approximately 520 ng total RNA with a constant-region primer produced TCR beta cDNA. ARM-PCR was slightly modified, and three nested multiplex PCR rounds with it gave rise to the TCR beta libraries. A C-beta reverse primer and TRBV1-TRBV30 forward primers served in each of the first two PCR rounds, at around 10 cycles apiece. TCRdb ran MiXCR on the multiplex PCR reads and lists one entry per CDR3 protein. In the table there are around 60,000 distinct CDR3 sequences, over 60% of which are singletons.

The receptor's source is a man aged 40-55 years with primary liver carcinoma and hepatitis B virus infection. The V gene is TRBV4-1, the J gene TRBJ2-3, with a tentative D call TRBD2 (6 bases). Sequencing used liver tumor tissue from sampling region 4. As for subset: tumor region T4, right-lateral pole. The CDR3 sequence: CASSQGDLNTDTQYF. The DNA of the CDR3 is TGCGCCAGCAGCCAAGGGGACTTGAACACAGATACGCAGTATTTT.